The 32 T cell receptor beta chains below come from one sample, sequenced in a study of blood T cell repertoires in COVID-19. Libraries were prepared by immunoSEQ multiplex PCR; TCRdb keeps only in-frame clonotypes and omits some of them. The sample records around 250,000 clones, about 82% being singletons. The sample taken for sequencing was peripheral blood. The receptors derive from a man aged 80 or over with acute or convalescent COVID-19.

The chain is built from TRBV9 and TRBJ2-2; D is ambiguous. This CDR3 has 14 residues. The ends were cut back, 2 bases at V and 1 base at J, with 6 bases in the middle. CDR1 and CDR2 from the germline V gene are SGDLS and YYNGEE. CDR3 sequence reads: CASSVTENTGELFF. CDR3 coding DNA: TGTGCCAGCAGCGTTACAGAGAACACCGGGGAGCTGTTTTTT.

The V call is TRBV7-9, the J call TRBJ2-5; 7 bases line up with TRBD1. The CDR3 is made up of 13 amino acids. From germline, CDR1 is SEHNR and CDR2 FQNEAQ (reference sequence). Trimming removed 5 bases from V and 4 bases from J; junction bases left unmatched: 4. The CDR3 spells CASSQTGSETQYF. CDR3 DNA: TGTGCCAGCAGCCAGACAGGGTCAGAGACCCAGTACTTC.

The chain combines TRBV28 with TRBJ2-2; 8 bases map to TRBD1. After removal of 2 bases from V and 2 bases from J, the junction contained 7 bases not matched to a gene. The CDR3 covers 17 residues. Germline V CDR1 and CDR2: MDHEN, SYDVKM. CDR3 in DNA: TGTGCCAGCAGTTTAGGCCGACAGGGGCTTAACACCGGGGAGCTGTTTTTT. Residues: CASSLGRQGLNTGELFF.

The chain employs TRBV4-1 and TRBJ1-5; no definite D call. The CDR3 consists of 15 residues. The germline CDR1 and CDR2 sequences are MGHRA and YSYEKL. V was cut by 0 bases and J by 3 bases, with 9 bases left in between. The CDR3 is CASSQEAGYNQPQHF. The DNA of the CDR3 is TGCGCCAGCAGCCAAGAGGCCGGGTACAATCAGCCCCAGCATTTT.

Comment on this clone: As the CDR3 is not closed by the conserved phenylalanine or tryptophan, this likely results from a read error. It is unclear where the CDR3 begins or ends on the DNA, so no DNA is shown, and the CDR3 is as TCRdb lists it. The J gene is TRBJ2-4, the V gene TRBV2; the DNA was not used to check the table's D call, TRBD2. The germline V gene encodes CDR1 SNHLY and CDR2 FYNNEI. From its first to its last residue, the CDR3 has 12 amino acids. This CDR3 reads CASRPSGGDPVL.

Note on this clone: Different DNA sequences within this sample yield the same CDR3. The chain carries TRBV5-1 and TRBJ2-7; TRBD1 agrees at 7 bases. J gave up 1 base and V 4 bases, and 5 bases lay outside the gene matches. CDR1 and CDR2 from the germline V gene are SGHRS and YFSETQ. This CDR3 is 14 amino acids long. CDR3 in DNA: TGCGCCAGCAGCCTAGGACAGGTTTCCTACGAGCAGTACTTC. As protein: CASSLGQVSYEQYF.

The chain links TRBV5-4 to TRBJ2-2; TRBD2 agrees at 10 bases. Per germline, CDR1 SGHNT and CDR2 YYREEE (reference sequence). The CDR3 runs 15 residues. The V gene end was trimmed by 3 bases and the J gene end by 6 bases; junction bases not matched to a gene: 5. CDR3 bases: TGTGCCAGCAGCTCTAGCGGGAGTCTTCCCGGGGAGCTGTTTTTT. Its translation is CASSSSGSLPGELFF.

A note on this clone: At the DNA level, this CDR3 is encoded by other sequences in the same sample as well. The V and J genes are TRBV2 and TRBJ1-5; D not resolved. V lost 3 bases and J 7 bases, leaving 4 bases between the germline ends. Germline V gives CDR1 SNHLY, CDR2 FYNNEI. CDR3 length: 11 amino acids. In DNA, the CDR3 is TGTGCCAGCAGTGATGGCCAGCCCCAGCATTTT. Translating it yields CASSDGQPQHF.

The rearrangement links TRBV28 to TRBJ2-7; 7 bases agree with TRBD2. V trimming: 5 bases; J trimming: 1 base; junction bases outside the gene matches: 8. The CDR3 has 15 amino acids. Germline CDR1 is MDHEN and CDR2 is SYDVKM. CDR3 region: CASSAVQRGSYEQYF. DNA of the CDR3: TGTGCCAGCAGTGCCGTCCAGCGGGGTTCCTACGAGCAGTACTTC. The full variable domain, in which reference TRBV28 and TRBJ2-7 provide the parts outside the CDR3, is DVKVTQSSRYLVKRTGEKVFLECVQDMDHENMFWYRQDPGLGLRLIYFSYDVKMKEKGDIPEGYSVSREKKERFSLILESASTNQTSMYLCASSAVQRGSYEQYFGPGTRLTVT.

V usage is TRBV28 and J usage is TRBJ2-3; D is unclear. Germline values: CDR1 MDHEN, CDR2 SYDVKM. Trimming shortened V by 3 bases and J by 2 bases, and 12 bases separated the two germline ends. The CDR3 is 15 amino acids. The CDR3, as DNA: TGTGCCAGCAGTTTTAAACAGACGTACACAGATACGCAGTATTTT. Translating it yields CASSFKQTYTDTQYF.

The chain couples TRBV29-1 to TRBJ2-7; D perhaps matches TRBD2 (5 bases). V lost 2 bases to trimming and J lost 6 bases, with 11 bases between them. Germline V gives CDR1 SQVTM, CDR2 ANQGSEA. The CDR3 runs to 12 residues. The CDR3 nucleotides read TGCAGCGTTGAACGGGAAGGTAGCGAGCAGTACTTC. It encodes CSVEREGSEQYF.

This clone was counted a few times. The chain is built from TRBV4-3 and TRBJ1-4, with D maybe TRBD1 (6 bases). From germline, CDR1 is LGHNA and CDR2 YSLEER. V lost 0 bases to trimming and J lost 7 bases, with 12 bases between them. CDR3 length: 15 residues. CDR3 loop: CASSQDTGSSEKLFF. Written as DNA, the CDR3 is TGCGCCAGCAGCCAAGATACAGGGTCCAGTGAAAAACTGTTTTTT.

This clone was detected only a few times. This rearrangement joins TRBV5-1 to TRBJ1-1, with 9 bases identical to TRBD1. Germline V gives CDR1 SGHRS, CDR2 YFSETQ. Germline trimming cut 2 bases from V and 11 bases from J; bases unmatched to any gene: 7. This CDR3 comprises 13 residues. The CDR3 loop is CASSFRTGDTAFF. The CDR3 bases are TGCGCCAGCAGCTTCCGGACAGGGGATACGGCTTTCTTT.

This rearrangement joins TRBV10-3 to TRBJ1-5; D is possibly TRBD1 (6 bases). The CDR3 has 15 amino acids. In germline, CDR1 is ENHRY, CDR2 SYGVKD. V lost 3 bases and J lost 4, with 13 bases in between. CDR3 region: CAISDKGVENQPQHF. The CDR3 nucleotides read TGTGCCATCAGTGACAAGGGGGTTGAAAATCAGCCCCAGCATTTT.

This clone showed up just once. The chain employs TRBV5-1 and TRBJ2-7; D gene ambiguous. The germline gives CDR1 SGHRS, CDR2 YFSETQ. The V and J ends lost 0 bases and 2 bases respectively, with 6 bases between them. The CDR3 has 13 residues. The DNA for the CDR3 is TGCGCCAGCAGCTTGGATCCAACCTACGAGCAGTACTTC. It translates to CASSLDPTYEQYF.

This rearrangement joins TRBV6-5 to TRBJ2-2, with D perhaps TRBD2 (6 bases). The CDR3 is 13 residues long. The V gene's germline CDR1 is MNHEY and CDR2 SVGAGI. The V gene lost 9 bases and the J gene lost 2 bases, with 10 bases spanning the gap. The CDR3 sequence is CARGGPNTGELFF. CDR3 in DNA: TGTGCCAGGGGGGGACCCAACACCGGGGAGCTGTTTTTT.

The genes are TRBV11-2 and TRBJ1-2; D gene unclear. The CDR3 is made up of 15 amino acids. Germline V gives CDR1 SGHAT, CDR2 FQNNGV. Trimming stripped 2 bases from V and 0 bases from J, with 10 bases between. CDR3 DNA: TGTGCCAGCAGCTTATGGAGGGCTGCTAACTATGGCTACACCTTC. Translating gives CASSLWRAANYGYTF.

The V gene is TRBV10-3, the J gene TRBJ2-2; 7 bases align to TRBD2. Germline V gives CDR1 ENHRY, CDR2 SYGVKD. V dropped 8 bases and J dropped 0; count of bases not matched to a gene: 6. This CDR3 has 15 amino acids. CDR3 residues: CAIGGDLSNTGELFF. The CDR3 DNA follows: TGTGCCATCGGGGGGGACTTATCGAACACCGGGGAGCTGTTTTTT.

The V call is TRBV3-1 (or the pseudogene TRBV3-2), the J call TRBJ2-4, with 7 bases matching TRBD1. In germline, CDR1 is LGHDT, CDR2 YNNKEL (reference sequence). This CDR3 is 15 amino acids long. After removal of 1 base from V and 6 bases from J, the junction contained 6 bases not matched to a gene. The CDR3 sequence: CASSQGQGALNIQYF. In DNA, the CDR3 is TGTGCCAGCAGCCAAGGACAGGGTGCTTTAAACATTCAGTACTTC.

V gene TRBV6-5 combines with J gene TRBJ1-5; 9 positions agree with TRBD1. The CDR3 runs to 14 residues. J was trimmed by 5 bases and V by 6 bases; bases with no gene match: 5. Germline values: CDR1 MNHEY, CDR2 SVGAGI. CDR3 amino acids: CASSGQGTYQPQHF. CDR3 nucleotide sequence: TGTGCCAGCAGCGGACAGGGGACTTATCAGCCCCAGCATTTT.

The rearrangement links TRBV11-3 to TRBJ2-7; D is uncertain. This CDR3 contains 11 residues. The germline V gene has CDR1 SGHNT and CDR2 YENEEA. The CDR3: CAATPVYEQYF. As DNA, the CDR3 is TGTGCAGCAACGCCGGTCTACGAGCAGTACTTC.

The V and J genes are TRBV5-1 and TRBJ1-4, with TRBD1 as a possible D gene (6 bases). This CDR3 comprises 14 residues. Germline V gene lookup returns CDR1 SGHRS and CDR2 YFSETQ. Trimming took 4 bases from V and 14 from J, leaving 21 bases between them. CDR3 protein: CASSVMTGSGGLFF. CDR3 in DNA: TGCGCCAGCAGCGTAATGACAGGCTCCGGCGGGCTGTTTTTT. The variable domain in full, with the rest retrieved from reference TRBV5-1 and TRBJ1-4, is KAGVTQTPRYLIKTRGQQVTLSCSPISGHRSVSWYQQTPGQGLQFLFEYFSETQRNKGNFPGRFSGRQFSNSRSEMNVSTLELGDSALYLCASSVMTGSGGLFFGSGTQLSVL.

This clone came up once. The chain combines TRBV9 with TRBJ2-1; D perhaps matches TRBD1 (6 bases). CDR1 and CDR2 (germline): SGDLS, YYNGEE. The V gene lost 4 bases and the J gene lost 1 base, with 12 bases spanning the gap. The CDR3 spans 15 residues. The DNA of the CDR3 is TGTGCCAGCAGCCGGACAGAAACGTCCTACAATGAGCAGTTCTTC. It encodes CASSRTETSYNEQFF.

The V call is TRBV10-3, the J call TRBJ1-2, with 10 bases matching TRBD1. J gave up 2 bases and V 7 bases, and 7 bases lay outside the gene matches. The CDR3 contains 15 residues. CDR1 and CDR2 (germline): ENHRY, SYGVKD. CDR3 nucleotide sequence: TGTGCCATCACCTCCGGACAGGGGGGGAACTATGGCTACACCTTC. Protein product: CAITSGQGGNYGYTF.

The chain uses TRBV4-1 and TRBJ2-5, with TRBD1 matching 11 bases. The CDR3 sequence is 18 residues long. Per germline, CDR1 MGHRA and CDR2 YSYEKL. V was pared by 2 bases and J by 4 bases, with 12 bases of the junction left unmatched. CDR3 region: CASSQTGTGGEVGETQYF. Here the CDR3 DNA reads TGCGCCAGCAGCCAAACCGGGACAGGGGGAGAAGTGGGAGAGACCCAGTACTTC.

This clone was found once. The rearrangement uses TRBV3-1 (or the pseudogene TRBV3-2) and TRBJ1-6; 7 bases map to TRBD1. The CDR3 totals 14 residues. Germline trimming cut 6 bases from V and 5 bases from J; bases unmatched to any gene: 4. Germline CDR1 LGHDT, CDR2 YNNKEL (reference sequence). This CDR3 reads CASRLGTDNSPLHF. In nucleotides, the CDR3 is TGTGCCAGCAGACTAGGGACAGATAATTCACCCCTCCACTTT.

The V call is TRBV7-2, the J call TRBJ2-5; 7 bases line up with TRBD1. V lost 5 bases, J lost 5 bases, and 11 bases stayed unmatched. The length of the CDR3 is 15 residues. Germline assignment: CDR1 SGHTA and CDR2 FQGNSA. DNA of the CDR3: TGTGCCAGCAGCCCCCAGCAGGGGGTGTCGGAGACCCAGTACTTC. This sequence encodes CASSPQQGVSETQYF.

This clone was observed a few times. This sequence joins TRBV5-1 and TRBJ2-1; D not certain. V was trimmed by 3 bases and J by 0 bases, leaving 13 bases between them. The CDR3 loop spans 16 amino acids. Germline V gives CDR1 SGHRS, CDR2 YFSETQ. CDR3 sequence reads: CASSSSAVSSYNEQFF. The CDR3 nucleotides read TGCGCCAGCAGCTCCTCTGCGGTGAGCTCCTACAATGAGCAGTTCTTC.

The chain employs TRBV15 and TRBJ1-2; no definite D call. The germline V gene encodes CDR1 LNHNV and CDR2 YYDKDF (reference sequence). CDR3 size: 13 residues. The V and J ends lost 0 bases and 8 bases respectively, with 10 bases between them. The CDR3 reads CATSRDGVGGYTF. CDR3 DNA: TGTGCCACCAGCAGAGATGGAGTCGGGGGCTACACCTTC.

Notes on this clone: The sample has other DNA sequences that encode this CDR3 too. The CDR3 DNA reads as TGTGCCAGCAGTTTTACAGGGGGCAATCAGCCCCAGCATTTT. This encodes CASSFTGGNQPQHF. This rearrangement joins TRBV6-2 or TRBV6-3 to TRBJ1-5; the match to TRBD1 covers 7 bases. This CDR3 has 14 residues. The J segment lost 2 bases and the V segment lost 4 bases, leaving 2 bases of the junction unmatched. CDR1 is MNHEY, CDR2 SVGEGT, per germline.

The CDR3: CASSYTRGKAGELFF. The CDR3 region has the DNA TGTGCCAGCAGTTACACCAGGGGAAAGGCCGGGGAGCTGTTTTTT. The V and J genes are TRBV6-5 and TRBJ2-2; D perhaps matches TRBD1 (6 bases). The CDR3 loop spans 15 amino acids. Germline CDR1 is MNHEY and CDR2 is SVGAGI. Trimming took off 2 bases at V and 6 bases at J, with 13 bases between the two ends.

The sample holds a few counts of this clone. The V gene is TRBV7-2, the J gene TRBJ2-2; D not certain. The CDR3 has 14 residues. V gave up 2 bases and J gave up 8 bases, with 12 bases separating them. Germline CDR1 is SGHTA and CDR2 is FQGNSA. The CDR3 coding sequence is TGTGCCAGCAGCTTAATCGGGTCTCGAGGGGAGCTGTTTTTT. Protein sequence: CASSLIGSRGELFF. The variable domain in full, completed from reference TRBV7-2 and TRBJ2-2, reads GAGVSQSPSNKVTEKGKDVELRCDPISGHTALYWYRQSLGQGLEFLIYFQGNSAPDKSGLPSDRFSAERTGGSVSTLTIQRTQQEDSAVYLCASSLIGSRGELFFGEGSRLTVL.